Detailed here is one T cell receptor beta chain. Its antigen is currently unknown. Trimming removed 0 bases from V and 4 bases from J, with 15 bases in between. The CDR3 loop spans 16 amino acids. Germline assignment: CDR1 SGHDT and CDR2 YYEEEE. The entry originates in a study of OX40 agonist ivuxolimab in advanced cancers. Study-level information: Cohort: about 82% men, mean age about 60, aged roughly 23 to 79. Study conclusions and caveats: Expanded clones tended on average to be more numerous among CD8+ T cells than CD4+.

Some clones are missing from TCRdb's copy, which holds only in-frame ones; the method was immunoSEQ multiplex PCR. The table lists approximately 12,000 clones, over 80% of them singletons. Sequenced material: CD4+ or CD8+ T cells sorted from blood, taken in a trial of the OX40 agonist ivuxolimab. This clonotype was sampled from an adult with an advanced solid tumor such as melanoma, head and neck, liver or kidney cancer. The chain couples TRBV5-6 to TRBJ2-3; D could derive from TRBD1 or TRBD2 (7 bases each). This CDR3 is CASSLAQAGGADTQYF. The CDR3 nucleotides are TGTGCCAGCAGCTTGGCGCAGGCAGGGGGGGCAGATACGCAGTATTTT.